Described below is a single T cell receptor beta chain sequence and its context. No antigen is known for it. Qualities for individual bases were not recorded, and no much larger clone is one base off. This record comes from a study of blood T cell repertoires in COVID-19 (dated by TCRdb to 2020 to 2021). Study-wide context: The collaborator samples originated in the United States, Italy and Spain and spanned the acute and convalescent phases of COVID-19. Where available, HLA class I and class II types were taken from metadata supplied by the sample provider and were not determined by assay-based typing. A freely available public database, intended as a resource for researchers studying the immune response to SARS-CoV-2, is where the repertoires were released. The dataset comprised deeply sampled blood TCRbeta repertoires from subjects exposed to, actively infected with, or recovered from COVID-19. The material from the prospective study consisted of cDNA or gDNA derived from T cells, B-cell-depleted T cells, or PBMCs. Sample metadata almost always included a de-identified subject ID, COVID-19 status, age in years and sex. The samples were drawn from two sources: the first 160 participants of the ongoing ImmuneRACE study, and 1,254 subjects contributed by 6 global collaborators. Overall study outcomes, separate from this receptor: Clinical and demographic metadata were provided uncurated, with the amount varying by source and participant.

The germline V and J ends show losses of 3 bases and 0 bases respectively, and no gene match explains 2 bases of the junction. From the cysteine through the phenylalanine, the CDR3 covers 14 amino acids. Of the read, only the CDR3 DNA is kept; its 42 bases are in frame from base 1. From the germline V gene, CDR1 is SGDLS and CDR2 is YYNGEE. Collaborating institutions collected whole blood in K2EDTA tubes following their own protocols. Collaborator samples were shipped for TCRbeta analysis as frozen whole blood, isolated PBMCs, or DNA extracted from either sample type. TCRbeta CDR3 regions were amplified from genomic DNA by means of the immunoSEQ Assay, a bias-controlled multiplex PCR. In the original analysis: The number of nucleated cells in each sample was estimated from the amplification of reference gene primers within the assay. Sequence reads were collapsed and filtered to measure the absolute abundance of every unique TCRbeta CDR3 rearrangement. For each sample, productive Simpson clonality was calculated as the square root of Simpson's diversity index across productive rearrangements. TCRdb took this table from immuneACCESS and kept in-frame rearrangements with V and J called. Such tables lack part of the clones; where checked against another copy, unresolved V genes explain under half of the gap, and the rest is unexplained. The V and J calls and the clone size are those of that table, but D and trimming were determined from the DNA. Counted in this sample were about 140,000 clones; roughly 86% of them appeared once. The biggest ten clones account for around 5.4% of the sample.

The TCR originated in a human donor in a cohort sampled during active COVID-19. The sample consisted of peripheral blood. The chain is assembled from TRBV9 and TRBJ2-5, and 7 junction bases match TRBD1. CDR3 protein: CASSGGQNQETQYF. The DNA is TGTGCCAGCAGCGGGGGACAGAACCAAGAGACCCAGTACTTC.